What follows are 17 T cell receptor beta chains derived from one specimen sequenced in a study of CD8+CD57+ T cells in acquired aplastic anemia. For CDR3 and TCR beta VDJ profiling, genomic DNA was the template used. TCRdb reprocessed the reads via MiXCR and lists one record per CDR3 protein. The sample shows approximately 190,000 distinct CDR3 sequences, just under 50% of them seen only once. The authors sequenced patients whose flow cytometry had shown CD8+CD57+ cell expansion. The sample consisted of sorted CD4+, CD8+, or CD8+CD57+ T cells (not recorded which) from PBMCs. The receptors stem from a human donor with aplastic anemia.

The V gene is TRBV29-1, the J gene TRBJ2-2; tentative D call: TRBD2 (5 bases). The CDR3 extends over 14 amino acids. Trimming stripped 5 bases from V and 2 bases from J, with 12 bases between. CDR1 is SQVTM, CDR2 ANQGSEA, per germline. The CDR3, as DNA: TGCAGCGTTCTTTTAGCGCGAAACACCGGGGAGCTGTTTTTT. It is translated as CSVLLARNTGELFF.

In this sample, this clonotype turned up many times. The chain is built from TRBV2 and TRBJ1-2, with 9 bases identical to TRBD1. Trimming cost V 5 bases and J 8 bases; bases outside gene matches: 12. Germline lookup yields CDR1 SNHLY and CDR2 FYNNEI. The CDR3 runs to 15 residues. CDR3 DNA: TGTGCCAGCAGTCAAGTATACAGGGGGCGGGAAGGCTACACCTTC. Translated, it gives CASSQVYRGREGYTF. The entire variable domain, with the rest obtained from reference TRBV2 and TRBJ1-2, is as follows: EPEVTQTPSHQVTQMGQEVILRCVPISNHLYFYWYRQILGQKVEFLVSFYNNEISEKSEIFDDQFSVERPDGSNFTLKIRSTKLEDSAMYFCASSQVYRGREGYTFGSGTRLTVV.

This clonotype was counted between two and nine times. This rearrangement joins TRBV30 to TRBJ1-2; tentatively, D is TRBD1 (6 bases). The CDR3 spans 11 residues. Germline CDR1 is GTSNPN and CDR2 is SVGIG (reference sequence). V was cut by 4 bases and J by 4 bases, with 7 bases left in between. CDR3 sequence: CAWNRAYGYTF. The CDR3 DNA is TGTGCCTGGAACAGGGCCTATGGCTACACCTTC.

In this sample, this clonotype turned up once. The CDR3 coding sequence is TGCGCCAGCAGTGAAGGGGCGACAAATAGCAATCAGCCCCAGCATTTT. This translates into CASSEGATNSNQPQHF. The V and J genes are TRBV10-1 and TRBJ1-5, with TRBD1 as a possible D gene (5 bases). CDR1 is WNHNN and CDR2 is SYGVQD in the germline V gene (reference sequence). V was shortened by 3 bases and J by 0 bases, with 12 bases between the two germline ends. CDR3 size: 16 residues.

This clonotype was detected many times. The V call is TRBV19, the J call TRBJ2-1; TRBD2 agrees at 8 bases. Germline V gives CDR1 LNHDA, CDR2 SQIVND (reference sequence). V was pared by 6 bases and J by 6 bases, with 10 bases of the junction left unmatched. The CDR3 contains 15 residues. The CDR3: CASSYSGGYGNEQFF. DNA of the CDR3: TGTGCCAGTAGCTATTCGGGAGGGTATGGCAATGAGCAGTTCTTC.

The rearrangement joins TRBV19 to TRBJ2-3, with D unclear. The CDR3 is 10 residues long. V was trimmed by 0 bases and J by 8 bases, leaving 0 bases between them. From germline, CDR1 is LNHDA and CDR2 SQIVND (reference sequence). CDR3 coding DNA: TGTGCCAGTAGTATAGATACGCAGTATTTT. This gives the protein CASSIDTQYF.

The chain employs TRBV12-5 and TRBJ2-3; 10 nucleotides line up with TRBD2. Germline CDR1 is LGHNT and CDR2 is FRNRAP. The CDR3 covers 16 residues. J lost 3 bases, V lost 1 base, and 4 bases had no gene match. This chain's CDR3 is CASGLALAGPTDTQYF. CDR3 sequence (DNA): TGTGCTAGTGGTTTGGCACTAGCGGGGCCGACAGATACGCAGTATTTT. Full variable domain (rest looked up from reference TRBV12-5 and TRBJ2-3): DARVTQTPRHKVTEMGQEVTMRCQPILGHNTVFWYRQTMMQGLELLAYFRNRAPLDDSGMPKDRFSAEMPDATLATLKIQPSEPRDSAVYFCASGLALAGPTDTQYFGPGTRLTVL.

J is TRBJ2-7 and V is TRBV2, with TRBD1 identical over 8 bases. This CDR3 spans 14 amino acids. The J segment lost 3 bases and the V segment lost 6 bases, leaving 7 bases of the junction unmatched. Germline lookup yields CDR1 SNHLY and CDR2 FYNNEI. CDR3 in amino acids: CASRQGGWHYEQYF. CDR3 bases: TGTGCCAGCAGACAGGGGGGATGGCACTACGAGCAGTACTTC.

In this sample, this clonotype turned up many times. This chain links TRBV10-2 with TRBJ2-5; TRBD2 matches at 10 bases. This CDR3 is 12 amino acids long. Germline V gives CDR1 WSHSY, CDR2 SAAADI. V was pared by 2 bases and J by 13 bases, with 4 bases of the junction left unmatched. CDR3 residues: CASSEMGLALYF. The CDR3 bases are TGCGCCAGCAGTGAGATGGGACTAGCGCTGTACTTC.

The chain links TRBV6-5 to TRBJ2-1; 7 bases are a match to TRBD2. The CDR3 loop spans 13 amino acids. Germline V gene lookup returns CDR1 MNHEY and CDR2 SVGAGI. V trimming: 2 bases; J trimming: 9 bases; junction bases outside the gene matches: 4. CDR3 protein: CASSYGREFEQFF. The CDR3 DNA follows: TGTGCCAGCAGTTACGGGAGGGAGTTTGAGCAGTTCTTC.

DNA for the CDR3: TGTGCCAGCAGCTTCGGGGTGGTAGAGACCCAGTACTTC. This sequence encodes CASSFGVVETQYF. J is TRBJ2-5 and V is TRBV7-2; maybe TRBD2 (5 bases). The CDR3 is 13 amino acids. V was clipped by 3 bases and J by 4 bases, with 9 bases between them. Germline values: CDR1 SGHTA, CDR2 FQGNSA.

This sequence joins TRBV6-5 and TRBJ1-2; D gene ambiguous. V gave up 2 bases and J gave up 8 bases, with 12 bases separating them. The germline V gene has CDR1 MNHEY and CDR2 SVGAGI. The CDR3 contains 13 residues. The CDR3: CASSYDRAGGYTF. The CDR3, as DNA: TGTGCCAGCAGTTACGACCGCGCTGGGGGCTACACCTTC.

The gene calls are TRBV19 and TRBJ2-7, with a possible D match to TRBD1 (5 bases). This CDR3 comprises 15 residues. Germline V CDR1 and CDR2: LNHDA, SQIVND (reference sequence). Trimming took off 1 base at V and 4 bases at J, with 14 bases between the two ends. The CDR3 loop reads CASSIGQDTYYEQYF. As DNA, the CDR3 is TGTGCCAGTAGTATAGGTCAGGACACATATTACGAGCAGTACTTC.

CDR3 sequence reads: CASGRGSHGYTF. CDR3 bases: TGTGCCAGCGGACGGGGGTCACATGGCTACACCTTC. The rearrangement links TRBV2 to TRBJ1-2; maybe TRBD1 (5 bases). The CDR3 length is 12 residues. Germline CDR1 reads SNHLY; CDR2 reads FYNNEI. Trimming took 8 bases from V and 6 from J, leaving 13 bases between them.

This clonotype was counted many times. The rearrangement joins TRBV6-5 to TRBJ1-2; D is uncertain. The V end was cut by 0 bases, the J end by 7 bases, with 15 bases between. Germline V gene lookup returns CDR1 MNHEY and CDR2 SVGAGI. The CDR3 covers 15 residues. CDR3 DNA: TGTGCCAGCAGTTACTCGAGGACTCCGGTGGGTGGCTACACCTTC. Its protein product is CASSYSRTPVGGYTF.

V and J are TRBV4-1 and TRBJ2-7; perhaps TRBD2 as D (5 bases). CDR3 length: 15 residues. The V end lost 3 bases, the J end lost 0 bases, and 12 bases lay between the germline ends. CDR1 MGHRA and CDR2 YSYEKL come from the germline V gene. CDR3 sequence (DNA): TGCGCCAGCAGCCATGTCGCGGGCAGCTCCTACGAGCAGTACTTC. Translation gives CASSHVAGSSYEQYF.

The chain has TRBV7-8 and TRBJ2-7; a possible D gene is TRBD2 (6 bases). The CDR3 runs to 15 residues. V shed 5 bases and J shed 5 bases, with 19 bases lying between them. In germline, CDR1 is SGHVS, CDR2 FQNEAQ. The CDR3 is CASSPGGGGLNEQYF. CDR3 DNA: TGTGCCAGCAGCCCCGGGGGTGGAGGGTTGAACGAGCAGTACTTC.